These 2 T cell receptor beta chains share one sample of origin, sequenced in a study of T-cell memory formation after mild COVID-19. TCRdb itself ran the 5' RACE reads through MiXCR, one entry per CDR3 protein. The sample records approximately 150,000 distinct CDR3 sequences, roughly 13% being singletons. Specimen: PBMCs or a T cell subset sorted from them (not recorded which). The receptors derive from a man aged 18 to 30 who had mild COVID-19 (a few samples of this study predate the infection). Cell type and time point are not known.

This clonotype was observed many times. The chain is built from TRBV3-2 and TRBJ2-1; the table's TRBD1 call for D was not verified on the DNA. TRBV3-2 is a known pseudogene. The length of the CDR3 is 13 residues. This CDR3 is CASSGRGRGEQFF. Here the CDR3 DNA reads TGTGCCAGCAGCGGCAGGGGGCGAGGTGAGCAGTTCTTC.

This clonotype was counted between two and nine times. V gene TRBV20-1 combines with J gene TRBJ2-5; the D is unclear. V was trimmed by 5 bases and J by 3 bases, leaving 4 bases between them. The CDR3 consists of 10 residues. CDR1 is DFQATT, CDR2 SNEGSKA, per germline (reference sequence). CDR3 loop: CSADKETQYF. In DNA form, the CDR3 reads TGCAGTGCTGATAAAGAGACCCAGTACTTC.